This T cell receptor (beta chain) was identified in a study of shared clonotypes between healthy human individuals. The wider study: Each donor's CD8 memory used one plate, CD8 naive two, each CD4 subset three.

General study results and limits: With few donors, the genetic and exposure-history diversity represented was limited. Naive CD4 clonotypes overlapped across several donors at approximately 5.5%.

Deletions cut 8 bases from V and 5 bases from J, with 16 bases between. Germline-derived CDR1 and CDR2 are MNHNS and SASEGT. The CDR3 sequence is 15 residues long. As regards this clone: The antigen is unknown.

The genomic DNA of each subset was split evenly across several immunoSEQ plates. Profiling relied on immunoSEQ multiplex PCR, and the TCRdb table lists in-frame clones only, not all of them. The sample has a few million clones, approximately 94% seen once. Material: naive CD4+ T cells sorted from blood. Subset reported: CD45RA+ positively selected. The V and J genes are TRBV6-1 and TRBJ1-6, with a possible D match to TRBD1 (5 bases). This clonotype originated in a young man in good health. The CDR3 loop reads CASLPVGPNNSPLHF. CDR3 nucleotides: TGTGCCAGCCTCCCAGTGGGACCGAATAATTCACCCCTCCACTTT.